This passage covers 9 T cell receptor beta chains from one sample sequenced in a study of shared T cell receptors in the human thymus. Profiled with immunoSEQ multiplex PCR; TCRdb holds only in-frame clones, not every one. The sample lists approximately 760,000 clones, 70% to 90% occurring once. The same data also went into a second study, on human thymus T cells.

The sample comprised thymocytes. The origin of the receptors is a girl under three years old with a congenital heart defect.

The chain couples TRBV6-6 to TRBJ1-4; TRBD1 is a possible D gene (5 bases). V was cut by 4 bases and J by 7 bases, with 16 bases left in between. The CDR3 sequence is 15 residues long. In germline, CDR1 is MNHNY, CDR2 SVGAGI (reference sequence). The CDR3 nucleotides read TGTGCCAGCAGTTTACCCCGGACGGGGGGTGAAAAACTGTTTTTT. Translating gives CASSLPRTGGEKLFF.

V usage is TRBV6-5 and J usage is TRBJ1-2; 7 positions match TRBD1. CDR3 length: 12 residues. The J segment lost 4 bases and the V segment lost 7 bases, leaving 3 bases of the junction unmatched. Germline lookup yields CDR1 MNHEY and CDR2 SVGAGI. Here the CDR3 reads CASNRQGYGYTF. The CDR3 nucleotides read TGTGCCAGCAACCGACAGGGCTATGGCTACACCTTC.

This chain uses TRBV6-1 with TRBJ2-5; TRBD2 agrees at 11 bases. Germline V CDR1 and CDR2: MNHNS, SASEGT. J lost 5 bases, V lost 9 bases, and 8 bases had no gene match. This CDR3 has 14 residues. CDR3 coding DNA: TGTGCCAGAGGTAGCGGGGGGGCCTGTGAGACCCAGTACTTC. This translates into CARGSGGACETQYF.

V is TRBV11-3 and J is TRBJ2-2; D might be TRBD1 (6 bases). This CDR3 region has 14 residues. V was cut by 6 bases and J by 6 bases, with 14 bases left in between. The germline CDR1 and CDR2 sequences are SGHNT and YENEEA. The CDR3 here is CASSRTVISGELFF. CDR3 DNA sequence: TGTGCCAGCAGTCGGACAGTTATATCCGGGGAGCTGTTTTTT.

Turning to this clone: A read error may produce the germline difference seen at one junction end. The rearrangement links TRBV2 to TRBJ1-2, with D possibly TRBD1 on 5 matching bases. Germline values: CDR1 SNHLY, CDR2 FYNNEI. This CDR3 has 8 amino acids. CDR3 bases: TGTGCCAGCAGCTACAGGTTCTTC. This encodes CASSYRFF.

V gene TRBV9 combines with J gene TRBJ2-1; 14 bases fit TRBD2. V trimming: 4 bases; J trimming: 2 bases; junction bases outside the gene matches: 11. Germline-derived CDR1 and CDR2 are SGDLS and YYNGEE. CDR3 size: 19 residues. This CDR3 reads CASSPGLAGGGGAYNEQFF. The DNA for the CDR3 is TGTGCCAGCAGCCCAGGACTAGCGGGGGGCGGAGGTGCCTACAATGAGCAGTTCTTC. Drawing the rest from reference TRBV9 and TRBJ2-1, the complete variable domain is DSGVTQTPKHLITATGQRVTLRCSPRSGDLSVYWYQQSLDQGLQFLIQYYNGEERAKGNILERFSAQQFPDLHSELNLSSLELGDSALYFCASSPGLAGGGGAYNEQFFGPGTRLTVL.

The genes are TRBV28 and TRBJ1-2; D not resolved. V lost 3 bases and J 0 bases, leaving 11 bases between the germline ends. The germline gives CDR1 MDHEN, CDR2 SYDVKM. The length of the CDR3 is 15 residues. The DNA for the CDR3 is TGTGCCAGCAGTTTTACGGTAGATACTAACTATGGCTACACCTTC. It translates to CASSFTVDTNYGYTF.

In regard to this clone: The same CDR3 arises from other DNA sequences in this sample as well. The chain links TRBV9 to TRBJ1-3; D possibly corresponds to TRBD1 (5 bases). CDR3 length: 15 residues. V lost 0 bases to trimming and J lost 0 bases, with 7 bases between them. CDR1 and CDR2 (germline): SGDLS, YYNGEE. CDR3 sequence reads: CASSVVGGSGNTIYF. In nucleotides, the CDR3 is TGTGCCAGCAGCGTAGTGGGGGGCTCTGGAAACACCATATATTTT. Full variable domain (outside the CDR3, taken from reference TRBV9 and TRBJ1-3): DSGVTQTPKHLITATGQRVTLRCSPRSGDLSVYWYQQSLDQGLQFLIQYYNGEERAKGNILERFSAQQFPDLHSELNLSSLELGDSALYFCASSVVGGSGNTIYFGEGSWLTVV.

The chain employs TRBV6-1 and TRBJ1-1, with D possibly matching TRBD1 (6 bases). The germline V gene encodes CDR1 MNHNS and CDR2 SASEGT. Deletions cut 1 base from V and 1 base from J, with 10 bases between. The CDR3 length is 15 residues. CDR3 coding DNA: TGTGCCAGCAGTGAAGTGGTCAGGGGGAACACTGAAGCTTTCTTT. This encodes CASSEVVRGNTEAFF.